The 27 T cell receptor beta chains below all came from one sample that was sequenced in a study of blood T cell repertoires in COVID-19. Produced via immunoSEQ multiplex PCR; TCRdb's table is partial and in-frame only. The sample comprises 150,000 to 200,000 clones, around 84% of which are singletons, and approximately 3.3% rests with the top ten. The sequencing input was peripheral blood. The origin of the receptors is a human donor with acute or convalescent COVID-19. The donor label of this sample is uncertain.

In nucleotides, the CDR3 is TGCGCCAGCAGATCGGGACAGGCCTACGAGCAGTACTTC. Translated, it gives CASRSGQAYEQYF. The chain is built from TRBV10-2 and TRBJ2-7; 8 nucleotides line up with TRBD1. Germline assignment: CDR1 WSHSY and CDR2 SAAADI. Losses at the gene ends were 6 bases for V and 2 bases for J; bases not matched to a gene: 3. CDR3 length: 13 amino acids.

The J gene is TRBJ2-5, the V gene TRBV29-1, with TRBD2 matching 8 bases. V lost 2 bases to trimming and J lost 4 bases; unmatched junction nucleotides: 6. CDR1 is SQVTM and CDR2 is ANQGSEA in the germline V gene. CDR3 length: 14 amino acids. DNA for the CDR3: TGCAGCGTTGAATTCGGGGGGGGACGAGAGACCCAGTACTTC. Translating gives CSVEFGGGRETQYF.

This sequence joins TRBV5-1 and TRBJ1-1; no clear D. The germline gives CDR1 SGHRS, CDR2 YFSETQ. The CDR3 is made up of 15 amino acids. Trimming pared 4 bases from V and 5 bases from J, leaving 18 bases between. Here the CDR3 reads CASSGPGATGTEAFF. The CDR3 DNA reads as TGCGCCAGCAGCGGACCGGGAGCGACGGGGACTGAAGCTTTCTTT.

This chain connects TRBV19 to TRBJ1-2; 9 nucleotides match TRBD1. Germline trimming cut 5 bases from V and 4 bases from J; bases unmatched to any gene: 5. There are 14 residues in the CDR3. From germline, CDR1 is LNHDA and CDR2 SQIVND (reference sequence). DNA of the CDR3: TGTGCCAGTAGTCCGACAGGGGGGAGCTATGGCTACACCTTC. Amino acid sequence: CASSPTGGSYGYTF.

The table lists this clone with a few counts. This chain uses TRBV5-5 with TRBJ1-5; TRBD1 matches 8 bases. V was clipped by 1 base and J by 3 bases; unmatched bases: 6. Germline CDR1 SGHKS, CDR2 YYEKEE (reference sequence). This CDR3 comprises 16 residues. CDR3 in amino acids: CASSLKAGGFNQPQHF. CDR3 in DNA: TGTGCCAGCAGCTTGAAGGCAGGGGGCTTCAATCAGCCCCAGCATTTT.

The V gene is TRBV6-1, the J gene TRBJ2-3; D not certain. V was trimmed by 1 base and J by 1 base, leaving 6 bases between them. Looked up from germline, CDR1 is MNHNS and CDR2 is SASEGT. This CDR3 comprises 14 residues. CDR3 amino acids: CASSEGPGTDTQYF. CDR3 DNA: TGTGCCAGCAGTGAAGGCCCAGGCACAGATACGCAGTATTTT.

This sequence joins TRBV9 and TRBJ1-3; D gene unclear. Trimming removed 10 bases from V and 0 bases from J, with 14 bases in between. From germline, CDR1 is SGDLS and CDR2 YYNGEE. The CDR3 runs to 14 residues. This chain's CDR3 is CALVPIASGNTIYF. The CDR3 bases are TGTGCCCTTGTACCGATAGCCTCTGGAAACACCATATATTTT.

The chain is built from TRBV7-9 and TRBJ1-3; 8 nucleotides line up with TRBD1. Germline V gives CDR1 SEHNR, CDR2 FQNEAQ (reference sequence). J lost 3 bases, V lost 5 bases, and 9 bases had no gene match. This CDR3 contains 16 residues. In DNA, the CDR3 is TGTGCCAGCAGCCTCATGACAGGGGTCCGTGGAAACACCATATATTTT. Its protein is CASSLMTGVRGNTIYF.

The table lists this clone with a count of one. This rearrangement joins TRBV2 to TRBJ1-1, with D perhaps matching TRBD1 (6 bases). CDR1 and CDR2 from the germline V gene are SNHLY and FYNNEI. V gave up 6 bases and J gave up 7 bases, with 12 bases separating them. This CDR3 spans 12 amino acids. The CDR3 DNA reads TGTGCCAGCAGACAGGGAGGGGTTGAAGCTTTCTTT. This translates into CASRQGGVEAFF.

J is TRBJ1-5 and V is TRBV5-8; D might be TRBD1 (6 bases). This CDR3 has 14 residues. V was clipped by 3 bases and J by 2 bases, with 9 bases between them. CDR1 and CDR2 (germline): SGHTS, YDEGEE. CDR3 DNA sequence: TGTGCCAGCAGCTCGAGACAGGGCAATCAGCCCCAGCATTTT. This encodes CASSSRQGNQPQHF.

CDR3: CASSPNGVSTDTQYF. For the CDR3, the DNA is TGTGCCAGCAGCCCCAACGGGGTTAGCACAGATACGCAGTATTTT. This chain uses TRBV9 with TRBJ2-3, with D maybe TRBD2 (5 bases). The V end was cut by 4 bases, the J end by 0 bases, with 12 bases between. Germline CDR1 SGDLS, CDR2 YYNGEE. CDR3 length: 15 residues.

The chain employs TRBV28 and TRBJ1-5, with 7 bases matching TRBD1. Trimming at V came to 6 bases and at J to 4 bases, leaving 9 bases not matched to a gene. Per germline, CDR1 MDHEN and CDR2 SYDVKM. The CDR3 consists of 15 residues. In nucleotides, the CDR3 is TGTGCCAGCAGCTCCTGGGACAGCCGAAATCAGCCCCAGCATTTT. This encodes CASSSWDSRNQPQHF.

The chain links TRBV2 to TRBJ2-2; 7 bases fit TRBD1. V lost 6 bases, J lost 2 bases, and 6 bases stayed unmatched. Germline values: CDR1 SNHLY, CDR2 FYNNEI. The CDR3 contains 15 residues. CDR3: CASSPGQTNTGELFF. For the CDR3, the DNA is TGTGCCAGCAGCCCGGGACAGACCAACACCGGGGAGCTGTTTTTT.

This chain connects TRBV28 to TRBJ2-4; 10 nucleotides agree with TRBD1. V was clipped by 8 bases and J by 6 bases; unmatched bases: 4. The CDR3 is made up of 13 amino acids. Germline V lookup: CDR1 MDHEN, CDR2 SYDVKM. The DNA of the CDR3 is TGTGCCAGCTTCGACAGGGGGCTAAACATTCAGTACTTC. Translation gives CASFDRGLNIQYF.

In DNA, the CDR3 is TGTGCCAGCAGCGGAACCCATACAGGGGGCGCAAAGGCTTTCTTT. It translates to CASSGTHTGGAKAFF. V gene TRBV25-1 combines with J gene TRBJ1-1, with 9 bases lining up with TRBD1. Germline trimming cut 6 bases from V and 11 bases from J; bases unmatched to any gene: 16. Germline loops: CDR1 MGHDK, CDR2 SYGVNS. CDR3 length: 15 amino acids. Full variable domain (remainder filled in from reference TRBV25-1 and TRBJ1-1): EADIYQTPRYLVIGTGKKITLECSQTMGHDKMYWYQQDPGMELHLIHYSYGVNSTEKGDLSSESTVSRIRTEHFPLTLESARPSHTSQYLCASSGTHTGGAKAFFGQGTRLTVV.

This chain links TRBV11-2 with TRBJ2-1; TRBD1 aligns across 10 bases. Losses at the gene ends were 1 base for V and 2 bases for J; bases not matched to a gene: 5. Germline CDR1 and CDR2: SGHAT and FQNNGV. The length of the CDR3 is 17 residues. This CDR3 reads CASSLVWGQGTYNEQFF. The CDR3 region has the DNA TGTGCCAGCAGCTTAGTTTGGGGACAGGGGACCTACAATGAGCAGTTCTTC.

V and J are TRBV5-4 and TRBJ2-7; weak D call: TRBD1 (6 bases). Germline V gene sequence: CDR1 SGHNT, CDR2 YYREEE (reference sequence). This CDR3 has 12 residues. The V gene lost 4 bases and the J gene lost 3 bases, with 8 bases spanning the gap. The DNA for the CDR3 is TGTGCCAGCAGCCTGACAGGCTACGAGCAGTACTTC. It specifies CASSLTGYEQYF.

The chain uses TRBV30 and TRBJ1-1, with D possibly TRBD1 on 5 matching bases. The CDR3 consists of 11 residues. Germline CDR1 is GTSNPN and CDR2 is SVGIG (reference sequence). V lost 4 bases to trimming and J lost 7 bases, with 10 bases between them. CDR3 sequence: CAWTHDSEAFF. CDR3 sequence (DNA): TGTGCCTGGACTCACGACAGTGAAGCTTTCTTT.

V is TRBV5-1 and J is TRBJ2-7; tentative D call: TRBD1 (6 bases). Deletions cut 0 bases from V and 4 bases from J, with 11 bases between. Germline CDR1 reads SGHRS; CDR2 reads YFSETQ. The CDR3 is made up of 14 amino acids. The CDR3 loop reads CASSLGGGRYEQYF. The CDR3 nucleotides are TGCGCCAGCAGCTTGGGAGGGGGAAGGTACGAGCAGTACTTC. Full variable domain (missing parts from reference TRBV5-1 and TRBJ2-7): KAGVTQTPRYLIKTRGQQVTLSCSPISGHRSVSWYQQTPGQGLQFLFEYFSETQRNKGNFPGRFSGRQFSNSRSEMNVSTLELGDSALYLCASSLGGGRYEQYFGPGTRLTVT.

CDR3 bases: TGTGCCAGCAGCCCACTGATGGGAGGACTAGCGGTCAATGAGCAGTTCTTC. Its protein product is CASSPLMGGLAVNEQFF. This chain uses TRBV7-2 with TRBJ2-1, with 10 bases matching TRBD2. The CDR3 has 17 amino acids. CDR1 and CDR2 from the germline V gene are SGHTA and FQGNSA. With V trimmed by 5 bases and J by 6 bases, 13 bases remained unmatched. Based on the CDR3 plus reference TRBV7-2 and TRBJ2-1, the full variable domain is GAGVSQSPSNKVTEKGKDVELRCDPISGHTALYWYRQSLGQGLEFLIYFQGNSAPDKSGLPSDRFSAERTGGSVSTLTIQRTQQEDSAVYLCASSPLMGGLAVNEQFFGPGTRLTVL.

A single count supports this clone. This chain joins TRBV7-2 and TRBJ1-4; 7 bases agree with TRBD1. This CDR3 has 14 residues. Germline loops: CDR1 SGHTA, CDR2 FQGNSA. V dropped 2 bases and J dropped 8; count of bases not matched to a gene: 5. The CDR3 is CASSLLSGGEKLFF. The CDR3 DNA is TGTGCCAGCAGCTTACTGTCAGGGGGGGAAAAACTGTTTTTT.

The chain carries TRBV5-6 and TRBJ1-2, with D perhaps TRBD1 (6 bases). The CDR3 extends over 13 amino acids. Trimming removed 4 bases at V and 4 bases at J, with 11 bases between. Germline-derived CDR1 and CDR2 are SGHDT and YYEEEE. CDR3 protein: CASSLQGPYGYTF. The DNA of the CDR3 is TGTGCCAGCAGCCTACAGGGCCCCTATGGCTACACCTTC.

The rearrangement joins TRBV27 to TRBJ1-1, with TRBD1 identical over 8 bases. This CDR3 is 14 amino acids long. CDR1 is MNHEY and CDR2 is SMNVEV in the germline V gene (reference sequence). V was pared by 6 bases and J by 2 bases, with 5 bases of the junction left unmatched. For the CDR3, the DNA is TGTGCCAGCAGAGGGGACAGGCGTAACACTGAAGCTTTCTTT. Translation gives CASRGDRRNTEAFF.

The chain employs TRBV4-3 and TRBJ1-2, with D maybe TRBD1 (5 bases). The CDR3 length is 15 residues. Trimming left V 3 bases short and J 4 bases short, with 15 bases between. Germline V gene lookup returns CDR1 LGHNA and CDR2 YSLEER. As DNA, the CDR3 is TGCGCCAGCAGCCACGGGGGAGGTGGGGTCTATGGCTACACCTTC. Protein: CASSHGGGGVYGYTF.

This chain uses TRBV4-1 with TRBJ1-2; maybe TRBD1 (6 bases). In germline, CDR1 is MGHRA, CDR2 YSYEKL. The CDR3 consists of 14 residues. V lost 3 bases and J 4 bases, leaving 12 bases between the germline ends. The DNA for the CDR3 is TGCGCCAGCAGCCAGGGGACACCTCCCTATGGCTACACCTTC. Protein: CASSQGTPPYGYTF.

The chain links TRBV5-1 to TRBJ1-1; D perhaps matches TRBD1 (5 bases). The CDR3 covers 15 residues. Between the trimmed V and J ends, which lost 1 base and 5 bases, there was a span of 15 bases. Germline V lookup: CDR1 SGHRS, CDR2 YFSETQ. The CDR3 is CASSLLAGRGTEAFF. In DNA, the CDR3 is TGCGCCAGCAGCTTGCTCGCGGGAAGGGGAACTGAAGCTTTCTTT.

The chain links TRBV18 to TRBJ2-7, with 7 bases identical to TRBD2. Germline assignment: CDR1 KGHSH and CDR2 LQKENI. This CDR3 spans 12 amino acids. V trimming: 2 bases; J trimming: 9 bases; junction bases outside the gene matches: 4. The CDR3 sequence: CASSPREGLQYF. Written as DNA, the CDR3 is TGTGCCAGCTCACCAAGGGAGGGGTTGCAGTACTTC.